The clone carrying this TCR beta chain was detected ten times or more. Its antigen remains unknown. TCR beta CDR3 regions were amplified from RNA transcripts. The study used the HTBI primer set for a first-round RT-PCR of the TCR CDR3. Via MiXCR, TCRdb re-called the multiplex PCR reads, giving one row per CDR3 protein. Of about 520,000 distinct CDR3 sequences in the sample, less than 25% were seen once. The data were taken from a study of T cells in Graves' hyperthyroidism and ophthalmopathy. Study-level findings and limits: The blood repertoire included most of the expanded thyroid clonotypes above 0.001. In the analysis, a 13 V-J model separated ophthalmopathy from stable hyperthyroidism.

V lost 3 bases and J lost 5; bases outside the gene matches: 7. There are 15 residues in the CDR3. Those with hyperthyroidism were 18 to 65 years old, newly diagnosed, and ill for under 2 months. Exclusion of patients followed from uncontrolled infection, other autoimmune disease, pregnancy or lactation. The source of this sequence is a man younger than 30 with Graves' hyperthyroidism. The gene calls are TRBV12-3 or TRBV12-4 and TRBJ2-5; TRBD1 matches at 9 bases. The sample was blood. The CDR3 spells CASSFTGGEAETQYF. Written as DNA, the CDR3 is TGTGCCAGCAGTTTTACAGGGGGCGAAGCGGAGACCCAGTACTTC.